These T cell receptor beta chains were read from a single sample in a study of PD-1 blockade in classical Hodgkin lymphoma. The protocol was immunoSEQ multiplex PCR, while the TCRdb copy is restricted to in-frame clones and leaves out a portion. The data hold about 21,000 clones, with roughly 72% observed a single time. Here the sequenced sample was peripheral blood mononuclear cells (PBMCs), taken at baseline. These receptors were obtained from a human donor with classical Hodgkin lymphoma. Each CDR3 is given with its conserved first and last residue. A D gene is named only where the DNA matches it firmly. Only some rows state a clone size, as once, few, many or a class for expanded clones.

13	TRBV6-5	TRBJ1-5	NA	NA	CASSRLGNQPQHF	TGTGCCAGTTCCCGACTGGGCAATCAGCCCCAGCATTTT
15	TRBV19	TRBJ2-1	TRBD1	NA	CASSMGDRDYNEQFF	TGTGCCAGTAGTATGGGGGACAGGGACTACAATGAGCAGTTCTTC
16	TRBV11-3	TRBJ2-5	NA	NA	CASSLDYVQIQETQYF	TGTGCCAGCAGCTTAGATTACGTACAGATCCAGGAGACCCAGTACTTC
14	TRBV18	TRBJ2-2	NA	NA	CASSLDKNTGELFF	TGTGCCAGCTCACTAGATAAGAACACCGGGGAGCTGTTTTTT
14	TRBV6-5	TRBJ2-7	TRBD2	NA	CASRYGGEAYEQYF	TGTGCCAGCAGGTACGGGGGGGAAGCCTACGAGCAGTACTTC
12	TRBV10-3	TRBJ2-3	TRBD2	NA	CATSGVADTQYF	TGTGCCACAAGCGGGGTGGCAGATACGCAGTATTTT
15	TRBV11-2	TRBJ2-7	TRBD2	few	CASSSPGGSSYEQYF	TGTGCCAGCAGCTCCCCGGGGGGGAGCTCCTACGAGCAGTACTTC
14	TRBV5-1	TRBJ2-5	NA	NA	CASSLDVGEETQYF	TGCGCCAGCAGCTTGGACGTAGGCGAAGAGACCCAGTACTTC
14	TRBV6-5	TRBJ2-7	NA	NA	CASSVDRFPYEQYF	TGTGCCAGCAGTGTTGACAGATTTCCCTACGAGCAGTACTTC
16	TRBV19	TRBJ1-4	NA	NA	CASSIARKGPNEKLFF	TGTGCCAGTAGTATAGCACGGAAAGGACCTAATGAAAAACTGTTTTTT
13	TRBV2	TRBJ2-7	TRBD2	once	CASNGLDSYEQYF	TGTGCCAGCAACGGACTAGACTCCTACGAGCAGTACTTC
14	TRBV6-5	TRBJ2-1	NA	NA	CAGSRGSLVNEQFF	TGTGCCGGCAGTCGTGGAAGTTTAGTTAATGAGCAGTTCTTC
15	TRBV7-9	TRBJ2-1	TRBD2	NA	CASSEGLAIYNEQFF	TGTGCCAGCAGCGAGGGACTAGCGATATACAATGAGCAGTTCTTC
12	TRBV10-3	TRBJ1-5	NA	NA	CAISEGYQPQHF	TGTGCCATCAGTGAGGGCTACCAGCCCCAGCATTTT
16	TRBV4-3	TRBJ1-3	NA	NA	CASSPNGADSGNTIYF	TGCGCCAGCAGCCCCAACGGGGCGGACTCTGGAAACACCATATATTTT
15	TRBV28	TRBJ2-5	NA	NA	CASSFQRAHKETQYF	TGTGCCAGCAGTTTCCAGCGGGCGCACAAAGAGACCCAGTACTTC
15	TRBV19	TRBJ1-3	TRBD1	NA	CASSRQGLQGNTIYF	TGTGCCAGTAGCAGACAGGGACTACAGGGAAACACCATATATTTT
16	TRBV6-5	TRBJ2-1	NA	NA	CASSYSVGDFYNEQFF	TGTGCCAGCAGTTACTCGGTGGGAGATTTCTACAATGAGCAGTTCTTC
12	TRBV9	TRBJ2-5	NA	NA	CASSGIRETQYF	TGTGCCAGCAGTGGAATTCGGGAGACCCAGTACTTC
14	TRBV4-3	TRBJ2-5	TRBD1	NA	CASSQGDSQETQYF	TGCGCCAGCAGCCAAGGGGACAGCCAAGAGACCCAGTACTTC
13	TRBV27	TRBJ1-2	TRBD1	once	CASSLRQGVGYAF	TGTGCCAGCAGTTTAAGACAGGGGGTCGGCTACGCCTTC
15	TRBV28	TRBJ2-5	NA	NA	CASSLQGAVQETQYF	TGTGCCAGCAGTTTACAAGGGGCGGTTCAAGAGACCCAGTACTTC
15	TRBV12-5	TRBJ2-1	NA	NA	CASEGATGSYNEQFF	TGTGCTAGCGAAGGCGCGACAGGCTCCTACAATGAGCAGTTCTTC
12	TRBV6-1	TRBJ2-7	NA	NA	CASSEVEGEQYF	TGTGCCAGCAGTGAAGTGGAGGGCGAGCAGTACTTC
15	TRBV19	TRBJ2-7	NA	few	CASSIGSGFPYEQYF	TGTGCCAGTAGTATAGGCTCGGGGTTCCCCTACGAGCAGTACTTC
13	TRBV11-2	TRBJ2-7	TRBD1	NA	CASSGTGVHEQYF	TGTGCCAGCAGTGGGACAGGGGTCCACGAGCAGTACTTC
14	TRBV7-9	TRBJ1-2	NA	NA	CASSLYDRGYGYTF	TGTGCCAGCAGCCTATACGACAGAGGCTATGGCTACACCTTC
16	TRBV28	TRBJ2-2	NA	NA	CASSPLGAVNTGELFF	TGTGCCAGCAGTCCCCTGGGGGCGGTGAACACCGGGGAGCTGTTTTTT
13	TRBV11-3	TRBJ2-1	TRBD2	NA	CASSIGGFNEQFF	TGTGCCAGCAGTATCGGGGGGTTCAATGAGCAGTTCTTC
15	TRBV9	TRBJ2-7	TRBD2	NA	CASSPFSGNTYEQYF	TGTGCCAGCAGCCCCTTTAGCGGGAACACCTACGAGCAGTACTTC
11	TRBV6-1	TRBJ1-1	NA	NA	CASSEKYEAFF	TGTGCCAGCAGTGAGAAGTATGAAGCTTTCTTT
18	TRBV4-3	TRBJ1-3	NA	NA	CASSQEEYRPDSGNTIYF	TGCGCCAGCAGCCAAGAAGAGTACAGGCCAGACTCTGGAAACACCATATATTTT
14	TRBV6-5	TRBJ2-2	NA	NA	CASRIGVNTGELFF	TGTGCCAGCAGAATAGGGGTTAACACCGGGGAGCTGTTTTTT
16	TRBV5-1	TRBJ2-7	NA	NA	CASSMGTGTDSYEQYF	TGCGCCAGCAGCATGGGGACCGGGACGGACTCCTACGAGCAGTACTTC
14	TRBV11-2	TRBJ2-1	TRBD2	NA	CASSLGLAVDEQFF	TGTGCCAGCAGCTTAGGACTAGCGGTGGATGAGCAGTTCTTC
15	TRBV6-5	TRBJ2-7	NA	NA	CASSYPSGWPYEQYF	TGTGCCAGCAGTTACCCCAGCGGGTGGCCCTACGAGCAGTACTTC
17	TRBV4-1	TRBJ2-3	NA	NA	CASSHSGKEGRADTQYF	TGCGCCAGCAGCCATAGCGGAAAGGAGGGTAGGGCAGATACGCAGTATTTT
14	TRBV5-6	TRBJ2-7	NA	NA	CASSLEAGSAEQYF	TGTGCCAGCAGCTTGGAGGCTGGAAGCGCCGAGCAGTACTTC
14	TRBV28	TRBJ1-2	TRBD1	NA	CASRLPGTVNGYTF	TGTGCCAGCAGGTTACCCGGGACAGTGAATGGCTACACCTTC
12	TRBV30	TRBJ1-1	NA	NA	CAWSVRGTEAFF	TGTGCCTGGAGTGTACGGGGGACTGAAGCTTTCTTT
16	TRBV4-1	TRBJ2-7	TRBD2	NA	CASSQEPGLAGHEQYF	TGCGCCAGCAGCCAAGAGCCGGGACTAGCGGGCCACGAGCAGTACTTC
13	TRBV6-5	TRBJ2-1	NA	NA	CASSYLQINEQFF	TGTGCCAGCAGTTATCTGCAGATCAATGAGCAGTTCTTC
16	TRBV12-5	TRBJ2-7	TRBD2	NA	CASGLVPSGSGDEQYF	TGTGCTAGTGGTTTGGTACCGAGCGGGAGTGGCGACGAGCAGTACTTC
13	TRBV9	TRBJ2-7	NA	NA	CASSVIGQGEQYF	TGTGCCAGCAGCGTAATAGGCCAGGGGGAGCAGTACTTC
11	TRBV5-4	TRBJ2-1	NA	NA	CASSFHNEQFF	TGTGCCAGCAGCTTCCACAATGAGCAGTTCTTC
17	TRBV4-1	TRBJ2-5	NA	NA	CASSHSAGLGGRETQYF	TGCGCCAGCAGCCATTCCGCCGGGCTCGGGGGTCGAGAGACCCAGTACTTC
15	TRBV5-1	TRBJ2-2	TRBD1	NA	CASRGDRVNTGELFF	TGCGCCAGCAGGGGGGACAGGGTTAACACCGGGGAGCTGTTTTTT
14	TRBV19	TRBJ2-3	TRBD2	few	CASTKAGSTDTQYF	TGTGCCAGTACCAAAGCGGGAAGCACAGATACGCAGTATTTT
12	TRBV11-2	TRBJ2-1	NA	NA	CASSFGWGEQFF	TGTGCCAGCAGCTTTGGGTGGGGTGAGCAGTTCTTC
14	TRBV4-3	TRBJ2-2	NA	NA	CASSLDRSTGELFF	TGCGCCAGCAGCCTCGACCGGAGCACCGGGGAGCTGTTTTTT
16	TRBV7-6	TRBJ2-7	TRBD2	NA	CASSLGTSGSLYEQYF	TGTGCCAGCAGCTTAGGGACTAGCGGGAGTTTGTACGAGCAGTACTTC
13	TRBV5-1	TRBJ2-7	NA	NA	CASGDLEEVEQYF	TGCGCCAGCGGGGACCTAGAGGAGGTCGAGCAGTACTTC
14	TRBV18	TRBJ1-2	NA	NA	CASSPREGPYGYTF	TGTGCCAGCTCACCAAGGGAGGGGCCCTATGGCTACACCTTC
19	TRBV7-2	TRBJ2-1	NA	NA	CASSLGTQGRSPSYNEQFF	TGTGCCAGCAGCTTAGGTACCCAGGGAAGATCTCCCTCCTACAATGAGCAGTTCTTC
17	TRBV29-1	TRBJ2-1	NA	NA	CSVEDLGFEALNDEQFF	TGCAGCGTTGAAGATTTGGGTTTCGAGGCCCTAAACGATGAGCAGTTCTTC
15	TRBV7-9	TRBJ1-1	TRBD1	NA	CASSPRGLRNTEAFF	TGTGCCAGCAGCCCCAGGGGGCTAAGGAACACTGAAGCTTTCTTT
14	TRBV5-1	TRBJ2-7	TRBD1	NA	CASSKTGDGNEQYF	TGCGCCAGCAGCAAAACAGGGGATGGTAACGAGCAGTACTTC
17	TRBV14	TRBJ1-2	TRBD1	NA	CASSRTGTGASIYGYTF	TGTGCCAGCAGCCGCACCGGGACAGGGGCTTCCATCTATGGCTACACCTTC
16	TRBV7-9	TRBJ1-3	NA	NA	CASSLGPLLAGNTIYF	TGTGCCAGCAGCTTAGGCCCCCTGCTCGCTGGAAACACCATATATTTT
20	TRBV28	TRBJ2-7	NA	NA	CASSLADDSYGRTEMHEQYF	TGTGCCAGCAGTTTAGCCGACGACTCCTACGGGAGAACTGAGATGCACGAGCAGTACTTC